The next 8 T cell receptor beta chains were all read from a single sample in a study of T cell responses to AZD1222 COVID-19 vaccine. Profiled with immunoSEQ multiplex PCR; TCRdb holds only in-frame clones, not every one. The profile shows 100,000 to 150,000 clones, 75% to 90% of them singletons. The material sequenced was peripheral blood, taken on day 0 of AZD1222 vaccination. The receptors here all came from an adult in good health.

The chain carries TRBV5-6 and TRBJ2-7, with a possible D match to TRBD2 (5 bases). With 1 base removed from V and 1 base from J, the gap between germline ends came to 9 bases. This CDR3 comprises 14 residues. Germline V gene lookup returns CDR1 SGHDT and CDR2 YYEEEE. The CDR3 coding sequence is TGTGCCAGCAGCTTGTATGAGGGTTCCTACGAGCAGTACTTC. As protein: CASSLYEGSYEQYF.

The V gene is TRBV6-5, the J gene TRBJ2-7; D is uncertain. The V gene lost 1 base and the J gene lost 5 bases, with 15 bases spanning the gap. The CDR3 length is 15 residues. In germline, CDR1 is MNHEY, CDR2 SVGAGI. CDR3 DNA sequence: TGTGCCAGCAGTTACTTCCGGACGAGGACCAACGAGCAGTACTTC. Translating gives CASSYFRTRTNEQYF.

The chain has TRBV2 and TRBJ1-1; 9 bases match TRBD1. V shed 8 bases and J 5 bases; nucleotides not matched to a gene: 9. Per germline, CDR1 SNHLY and CDR2 FYNNEI. This CDR3 is 14 amino acids long. CDR3 sequence: CASYRDRDDTEAFF. The CDR3 DNA reads TGTGCCAGCTACCGGGACAGGGACGATACTGAAGCTTTCTTT.

J is TRBJ1-3 and V is TRBV2, with 9 bases aligning to TRBD1. The V and J ends lost 6 bases and 8 bases, in that order; junction bases with no gene match: 5. CDR1 is SNHLY and CDR2 is FYNNEI in the germline V gene. The CDR3 covers 13 residues. CDR3 amino acids: CASSGTGLYTIYF. The CDR3 bases are TGTGCCAGCAGCGGGACAGGGTTATACACCATATATTTT.

This chain connects TRBV6-1 to TRBJ2-1; 7 nucleotides line up with TRBD2. CDR1 and CDR2 (germline): MNHNS, SASEGT. Germline trimming cut 7 bases from V and 2 bases from J; bases unmatched to any gene: 11. The length of the CDR3 is 16 residues. The CDR3 DNA follows: TGTGCCAGCAATGAGCACGTAGCGGGTGCCTACAATGAGCAGTTCTTC. It specifies CASNEHVAGAYNEQFF.

The chain recombines TRBV27 with TRBJ1-3; no definite D call. Per germline, CDR1 MNHEY and CDR2 SMNVEV (reference sequence). V lost 5 bases to trimming and J lost 2 bases, with 13 bases between them. This CDR3 has 15 amino acids. The CDR3 protein is CASSATWGTGNTIYF. The CDR3 DNA is TGTGCCAGCAGTGCCACCTGGGGAACTGGAAACACCATATATTTT.

The rearrangement uses TRBV6-1 and TRBJ2-5; D remains ambiguous. The CDR3 totals 11 residues. The germline V gene has CDR1 MNHNS and CDR2 SASEGT. Trimming cost V 3 bases and J 7 bases, with 6 bases left between them. The DNA of the CDR3 is TGTGCCAGCAGTGAGATGGGGACCCAGTACTTC. Encoded protein: CASSEMGTQYF.

The gene calls are TRBV19 and TRBJ2-7; D possibly corresponds to TRBD2 (6 bases). V lost 3 bases, J lost 0 bases, and 12 bases lay in between. The germline V gene encodes CDR1 LNHDA and CDR2 SQIVND (reference sequence). CDR3 length: 15 amino acids. The CDR3 protein is CASSIGTLDSYEQYF. Here the CDR3 DNA reads TGTGCCAGTAGTATTGGGACTTTAGACTCCTACGAGCAGTACTTC.